This TCR beta chain was observed in a study of OX40 agonist ivuxolimab in advanced cancers. Some background on the complete study: The costimulatory receptor OX40 (CD134) was targeted by ivuxolimab, a fully human IgG2 agonistic monoclonal antibody. The point of sequencing TCRbeta in the periphery was to test whether ivuxolimab changed TCR sequence diversity and drove clonal T-cell expansion. Among the approximately 54 dose-escalation patients, 19 had hepatocellular carcinoma, 15 or so melanoma, 9 renal cell carcinoma and 9 head and neck cancer. Prior anti-PD-1, anti-PD-L1 or anti-CTLA-4 therapy was permitted, and checkpoint inhibitors had been received by 40% to 50% of dose-escalation patients. Three dose-escalation patients achieved partial responses, one with hepatocellular carcinoma and two with cutaneous melanoma. The paper covers the monotherapy dose-escalation part of the phase I ivuxolimab trial, which included N ≈ 52 patients. In the dose-escalation cohort, 82.7% of patients were male, and the mean age was about 55 years, with a range of roughly 23 to 85. Intravenous ivuxolimab was administered to patients every 2 weeks at six dose levels: 0.01, 0.1, 0.3, 1.5, 3 and 10 mg/kg. Study-wide findings and limitations: Low levels of normalized T-cell clonal expansion were also seen in some nonresponding patients. At doses of 0.1 to 3.0 mg/kg, clonal expansion of both CD4+ and CD8+ blood T cells was observed from baseline to week 6. Partial responders in the 0.1-3.0 mg/kg groups had among the lowest normalized peripheral clonal expansion, especially among CD8+ T cells. The antigen specificity of the peripheral T cells that underwent clonal expansion was not determined. After ivuxolimab, CD8+ T cells had more expanded clones than CD4+ T cells on average.

Details on this clone: Which antigen it targets is not known. The input lacks base qualities; no much larger clone sits a single base away.

Genomic DNA was extracted from sorted cells for sequencing of the TCRbeta CDR3 region. The immunoSEQ Assay was used for sequencing of TCRbeta CDR3 regions. The source is immuneACCESS, and TCRdb retained only in-frame sequences with V and J called. Part of the clones is not carried over; for the studies checked, unresolved V genes explain less than half of this, and the remainder is unexplained. The sample table records over 60,000 clones; 80% to 85% of these occur just once. The ten biggest clones cover around 2.1% of the sample. Patients with a history of autoimmune disease or receiving systemic immunosuppression were excluded from the trial. In every dose cohort, peripheral blood was drawn for TCR sequencing at baseline, cycle 4 day 1, and cycle 7 day 1. Samples came from an open-label, multicenter, first-in-human phase I dose-escalation trial of ivuxolimab. The trial enrolled adults with locally advanced or metastatic head and neck squamous cell, hepatocellular, melanoma or renal cell carcinoma. CD4+ and CD8+ T cells were sorted separately from peripheral blood before TCR sequencing.

The TCR sequence derives from an adult with an advanced solid tumor such as melanoma, head and neck, liver or kidney cancer. The source was CD4+ or CD8+ T cells sorted from blood, collected in a trial of the OX40 agonist ivuxolimab.

The nucleotide sequence reads TGTGCTAGTGGTTTGGTAAGAGCTAGCGGGACGAATGAGCAGTTCTTC. Its protein reads: CASGLVRASGTNEQFF. Recombination joined TRBV12-5 with TRBJ2-1; 9 bases in between match TRBD2. V trim: 0 bases; J trim: 7 bases; unmatched bases: 7. Sequences LGHNT (CDR1) and FRNRAP (CDR2) are obtained from the germline V gene. Its CDR3 holds 16 amino acids, cysteine through phenylalanine. The read is trimmed to its CDR3 DNA, 48 bases read in frame from base 1.